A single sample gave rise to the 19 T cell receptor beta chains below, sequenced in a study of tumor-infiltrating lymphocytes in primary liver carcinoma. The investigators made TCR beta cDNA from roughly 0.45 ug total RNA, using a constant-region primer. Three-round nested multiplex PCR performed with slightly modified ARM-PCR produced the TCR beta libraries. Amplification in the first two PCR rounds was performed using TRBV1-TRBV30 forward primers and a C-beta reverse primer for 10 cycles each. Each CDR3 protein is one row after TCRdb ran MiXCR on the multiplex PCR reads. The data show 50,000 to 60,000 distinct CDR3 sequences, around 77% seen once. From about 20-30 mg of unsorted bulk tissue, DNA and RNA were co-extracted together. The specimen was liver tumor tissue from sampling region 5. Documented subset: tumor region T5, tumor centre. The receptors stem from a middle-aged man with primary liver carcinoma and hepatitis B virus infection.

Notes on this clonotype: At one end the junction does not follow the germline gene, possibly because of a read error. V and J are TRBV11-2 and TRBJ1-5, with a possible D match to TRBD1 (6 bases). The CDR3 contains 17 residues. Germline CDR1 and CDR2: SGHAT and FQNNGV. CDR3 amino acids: CARSLVGVTGSSQPQHF. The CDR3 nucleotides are TGTGCCAGGAGCTTAGTAGGGGTAACAGGGAGCAGTCAGCCCCAGCATTTC.

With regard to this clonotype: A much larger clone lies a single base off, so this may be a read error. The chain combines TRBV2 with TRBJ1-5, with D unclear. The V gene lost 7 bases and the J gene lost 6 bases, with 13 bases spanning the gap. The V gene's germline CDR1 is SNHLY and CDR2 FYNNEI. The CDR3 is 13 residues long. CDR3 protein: CASNDQPGQPQHF. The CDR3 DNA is TGTGCCAGCAATGATCAACCTGGTCAGCCCCAGCATTTT.

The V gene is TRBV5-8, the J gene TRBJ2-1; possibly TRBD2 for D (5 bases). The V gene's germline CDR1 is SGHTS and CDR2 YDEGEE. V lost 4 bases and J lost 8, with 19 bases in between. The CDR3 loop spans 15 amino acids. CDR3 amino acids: CASSPSVIGGYEQFF. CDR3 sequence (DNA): TGTGCCAGCAGCCCCTCAGTAATCGGAGGTTATGAGCAGTTCTTC.

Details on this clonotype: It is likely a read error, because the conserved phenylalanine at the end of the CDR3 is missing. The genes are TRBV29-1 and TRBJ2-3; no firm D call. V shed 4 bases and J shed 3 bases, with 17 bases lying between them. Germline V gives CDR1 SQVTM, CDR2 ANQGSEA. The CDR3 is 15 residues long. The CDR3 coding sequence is TGCAGCGTTGGGTTGTTAAACATCAGAACAGATACGCAGTATTCT. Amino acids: CSVGLLNIRTDTQYS.

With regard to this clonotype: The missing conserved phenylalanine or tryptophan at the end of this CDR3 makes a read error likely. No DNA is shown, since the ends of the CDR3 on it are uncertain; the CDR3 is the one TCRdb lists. The CDR3 spells CVSSPSSIQGTGRETQCL. The rearrangement links TRBV11-2 to TRBJ2-5; the table gives TRBD1 as D, unverified against the DNA. Germline values: CDR1 SGHAT, CDR2 FQNNGV. From its first to its last residue, the CDR3 has 18 amino acids.

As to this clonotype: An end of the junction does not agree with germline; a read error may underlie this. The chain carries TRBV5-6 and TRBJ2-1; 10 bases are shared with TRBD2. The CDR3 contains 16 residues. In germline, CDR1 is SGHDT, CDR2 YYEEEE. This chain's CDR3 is CASSQSGSGRDNERFF. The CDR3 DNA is TGTGCCAGCAGCCAGTCTGGGAGCGGGAGGGACAATGAGCGGTTCTTC.

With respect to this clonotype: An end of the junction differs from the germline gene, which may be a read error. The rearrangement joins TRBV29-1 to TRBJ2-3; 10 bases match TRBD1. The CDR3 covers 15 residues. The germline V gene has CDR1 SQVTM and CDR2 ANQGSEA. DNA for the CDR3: TGCAGTGTTGAGTTGCGGGACAGGGGAACAGATATGCAGTATTTT. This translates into CSVELRDRGTDMQYF.

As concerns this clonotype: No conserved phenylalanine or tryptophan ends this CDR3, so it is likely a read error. Here the CDR3 reads CASWPSADTQYL. CDR3 nucleotides: TGTGCCAGCTGGCCCTCTGCGGATACGCAGTATCTT. The V gene is TRBV6-2 or TRBV6-3, the J gene TRBJ2-3; D ambiguous. V gave up 8 bases and J gave up 6 bases, with 12 bases separating them. Germline V gives CDR1 MNHEY, CDR2 SVGEGT. This CDR3 is 12 amino acids long.

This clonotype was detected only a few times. The CDR3 is CSAPGVLEGKNIQYF. The CDR3 DNA is TGCAGTGCCCCCGGGGTTTTAGAGGGCAAAAACATTCAGTACTTC. This sequence joins TRBV20-1 and TRBJ2-4, with a weak D call TRBD2 (5 bases). CDR1 DFQATT and CDR2 SNEGSKA come from the germline V gene (reference sequence). V dropped 6 bases and J dropped 3 bases, with 18 bases sitting between them. This CDR3 region has 15 residues.

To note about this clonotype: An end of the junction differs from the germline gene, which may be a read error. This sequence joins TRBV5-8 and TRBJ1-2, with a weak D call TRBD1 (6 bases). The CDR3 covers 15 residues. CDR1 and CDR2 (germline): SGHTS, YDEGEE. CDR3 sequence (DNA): TGTGCCAACAGCCCGGGACAAAACGCCGTCTATGGCTACACCTTC. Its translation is CANSPGQNAVYGYTF.

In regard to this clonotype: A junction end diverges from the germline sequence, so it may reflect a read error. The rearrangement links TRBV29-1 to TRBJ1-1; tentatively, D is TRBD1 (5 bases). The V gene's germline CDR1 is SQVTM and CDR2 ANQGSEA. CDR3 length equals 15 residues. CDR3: CSAALGNRRNIEAFF. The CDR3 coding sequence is TGCAGCGCTGCCCTGGGGAACAGGAGAAACATTGAAGCTTTCTTT.

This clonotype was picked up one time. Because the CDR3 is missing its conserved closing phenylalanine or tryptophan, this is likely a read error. DNA of the CDR3: TGCAGCGCCATGACATCTGGGACCGGTACTCCCTACGAGCAGTACCTA. Translation gives CSAMTSGTGTPYEQYL. V and J are TRBV29-1 and TRBJ2-7, with D possibly being TRBD1 or TRBD2 (5 bases each). Trimming pared 7 bases from V and 2 bases from J, leaving 24 bases between. The CDR3 is 16 residues long. Germline values: CDR1 SQVTM, CDR2 ANQGSEA.

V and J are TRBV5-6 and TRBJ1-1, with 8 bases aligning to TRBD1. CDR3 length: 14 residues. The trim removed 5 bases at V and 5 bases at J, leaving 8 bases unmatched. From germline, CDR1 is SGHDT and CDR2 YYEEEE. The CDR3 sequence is CASSVRQGRTEAFF. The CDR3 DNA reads TGTGCCAGCAGTGTACGACAGGGGCGGACTGAAGCTTTCTTT. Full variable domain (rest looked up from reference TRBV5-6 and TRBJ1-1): DAGVTQSPTHLIKTRGQQVTLRCSPKSGHDTVSWYQQALGQGPQFIFQYYEEEERQRGNFPDRFSGHQFPNYSSELNVNALLLGDSALYLCASSVRQGRTEAFFGQGTRLTVV.

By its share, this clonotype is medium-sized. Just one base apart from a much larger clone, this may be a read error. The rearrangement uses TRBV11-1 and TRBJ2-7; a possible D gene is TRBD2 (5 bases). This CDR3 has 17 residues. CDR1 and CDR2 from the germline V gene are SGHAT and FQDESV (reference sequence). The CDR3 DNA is TGTGCCAGCAGCTTAGGGCCGGCGGGTGAAAGCTCCTGCGAGCAGTACTTC. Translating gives CASSLGPAGESSCEQYF.

CDR3 DNA: TGCAGCGTTGAACGGGCAGACGGGGGGAAAAAACTGTTTTTT. Protein product: CSVERADGGKKLFF. The chain has TRBV29-1 and TRBJ1-4; D is possibly TRBD1 (5 bases). Germline CDR1 reads SQVTM; CDR2 reads ANQGSEA. V gave up 2 bases and J gave up 9 bases, with 16 bases separating them. The CDR3 has 14 residues.

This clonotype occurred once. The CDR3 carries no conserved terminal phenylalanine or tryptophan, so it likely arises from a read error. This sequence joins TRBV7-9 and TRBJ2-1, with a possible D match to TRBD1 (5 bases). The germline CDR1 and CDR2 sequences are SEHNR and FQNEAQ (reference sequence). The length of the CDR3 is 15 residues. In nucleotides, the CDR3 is TGTGCCTGCAGTGACAGTTTATTCGAAAACAATGAGCAGTTCCTC. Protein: CACSDSLFENNEQFL.

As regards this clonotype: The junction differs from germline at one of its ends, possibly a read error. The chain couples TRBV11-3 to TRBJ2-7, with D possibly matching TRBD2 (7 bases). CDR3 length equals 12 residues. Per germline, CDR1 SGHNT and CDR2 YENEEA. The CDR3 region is CVSSSQWGGHYF. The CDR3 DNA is TGTGTCAGCAGCTCCCAATGGGGGGGGCATTACTTC.

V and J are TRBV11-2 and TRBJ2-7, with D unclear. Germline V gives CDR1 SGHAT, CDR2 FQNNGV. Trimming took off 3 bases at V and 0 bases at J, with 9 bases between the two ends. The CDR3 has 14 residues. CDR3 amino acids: CASSFGLSSYEQYF. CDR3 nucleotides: TGTGCCAGCAGCTTTGGTCTTAGCTCCTACGAGCAGTACTTC.

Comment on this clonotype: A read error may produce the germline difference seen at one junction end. The CDR3: CGVSGTGASDKQYF. In nucleotides, the CDR3 is TGCGGCGTTTCCGGTACAGGGGCGTCAGATAAGCAGTATTTT. The V call is TRBV29-1, the J call TRBJ2-3, with TRBD1 matching over 7 bases. Germline values: CDR1 SQVTM, CDR2 ANQGSEA. This CDR3 is built from 14 residues.